The entry below describes one T cell receptor beta chain. These data are taken from a study of T cell changes during pregnancy in multiple sclerosis. The CDR3 spans 16 residues. With 6 bases removed from V and 0 bases from J, the gap between germline ends came to 14 bases. Germline V gene data show CDR1 as SGHTA and CDR2 as FQGTGA. Sequenced by immunoSEQ multiplex PCR; TCRdb stores in-frame clones only, minus some. Among more than 80,000 clones listed, 85% to 95% were seen once. Material: peripheral blood, obtained after pregnancy. The sequence was collected from a female donor with multiple sclerosis, enrolled in a pregnancy study. The rearrangement uses TRBV7-3 and TRBJ2-2, with a possible D match to TRBD1 (5 bases). CDR3 nucleotides: TGTGCCAGCAGTCCCGTAGGGGCTACGAACACCGGGGAGCTGTTTTTT. Its protein is CASSPVGATNTGELFF.